The entry below describes one TCR beta chain. Its cognate antigen is unknown. This sample is drawn from a study of tumor-infiltrating lymphocytes in primary liver carcinoma. At the level of the study: Resection treated the patients' primary liver carcinoma.

Blood RNA originated from unsorted whole blood, with germline DNA additionally extracted. Reverse transcription of 450 to 500 ng total RNA with a constant-region primer produced TCR beta cDNA. A slightly modified ARM-PCR protocol with three nested multiplex PCR rounds produced these TCR beta libraries. TRBV1-TRBV30 forward primers paired with a C-beta reverse primer drove the first two PCR rounds, 10 cycles each. TCRdb analysed the multiplex PCR reads with MiXCR anew, one entry per CDR3 protein. The sample comprises about 330,000 distinct CDR3 sequences, around three fifths of which are singletons, and about 6.3% rests with the top ten. CDR1 is SGHAT, CDR2 FQNNGV, per germline. Trimming took off 3 bases at V and 10 bases at J, with 22 bases between the two ends. This CDR3 has 16 residues. Study-level findings and limits: Pairs comparing tumor with adjacent tissue or blood overlapped less than pairs drawn from tumor regions. Bulk unsorted sampling precluded comparing CD4+ and CD8+ repertoires.

The chain uses TRBV11-2 and TRBJ2-1; possibly TRBD2 for D (6 bases). The sample was peripheral blood. This TCR was sampled from a man aged 40-49 years with primary liver carcinoma and hepatitis B virus infection. The CDR3 here is CASSFCGKSSYSEQFF. The CDR3 DNA reads as TGTGCCAGCAGCTTTTGCGGGAAGAGCTCCTACAGCGAGCAGTTCTTC.